Shown below are 21 T cell receptor beta chains from a single sample sequenced in a study of T cell responses to AZD1222 COVID-19 vaccine. Produced via immunoSEQ multiplex PCR; TCRdb's table is partial and in-frame only. The sample lists some 95,000 clones, nearly 90% occurring once. The sequencing here drew on peripheral blood, taken on day 0 of MenACWY control vaccination. The source is an adult in good health.

This clone was recorded only once. This chain links TRBV18 with TRBJ2-3; tentatively, D is TRBD1 or TRBD2 (5 bases each). Germline loops: CDR1 KGHSH, CDR2 LQKENI. V lost 4 bases, J lost 2 bases, and 19 bases lay in between. CDR3 length: 17 residues. CDR3 region: CASSLSGPGPITDTQYF. DNA for the CDR3: TGTGCCAGCTCACTTTCCGGACCGGGACCAATCACAGATACGCAGTATTTT.

V is TRBV15 and J is TRBJ1-2; D uncertain. The CDR3 covers 13 residues. V was cut by 0 bases and J by 6 bases, with 8 bases left in between. In germline, CDR1 is LNHNV, CDR2 YYDKDF (reference sequence). In DNA form, the CDR3 reads TGTGCCACCAGCAGAGATAAAGGGAATGGCTACACCTTC. Translation: CATSRDKGNGYTF.

The chain recombines TRBV5-1 with TRBJ2-5; D ambiguous. V gave up 1 base and J gave up 5 bases, with 9 bases separating them. The CDR3 extends over 13 amino acids. CDR1 is SGHRS and CDR2 is YFSETQ in the germline V gene. CDR3 loop: CASSLWGGETQYF. In DNA, the CDR3 is TGCGCCAGCAGCTTGTGGGGTGGGGAGACCCAGTACTTC. Combining the CDR3 with reference TRBV5-1 and TRBJ2-5 gives the whole variable domain KAGVTQTPRYLIKTRGQQVTLSCSPISGHRSVSWYQQTPGQGLQFLFEYFSETQRNKGNFPGRFSGRQFSNSRSEMNVSTLELGDSALYLCASSLWGGETQYFGPGTRLLVL.

The V call is TRBV19, the J call TRBJ1-2; TRBD1 matches at 7 bases. Germline V gene sequence: CDR1 LNHDA, CDR2 SQIVND (reference sequence). The CDR3 covers 14 residues. Trimming cost V 8 bases and J 4 bases; bases outside gene matches: 10. The CDR3, as DNA: TGTGCCAGTTCGCCACCGGACAGGCCCTATGGCTACACCTTC. Its protein is CASSPPDRPYGYTF.

This clone was counted a few times. The genes are TRBV19 and TRBJ1-1, with 7 bases matching TRBD1. V shed 9 bases, J shed 5 bases, and the junction held 9 bases outside the gene matches. The CDR3 extends over 13 amino acids. The germline V gene has CDR1 LNHDA and CDR2 SQIVND (reference sequence). The CDR3 DNA is TGTGCCAGCCGGGAAGGGGGCTGGACTGAAGCTTTCTTT. It yields the protein CASREGGWTEAFF.

V usage is TRBV27 and J usage is TRBJ1-6; D call uncertain. This CDR3 comprises 15 residues. Trimming took 6 bases from V and 0 from J, leaving 9 bases between them. Germline loops: CDR1 MNHEY, CDR2 SMNVEV (reference sequence). CDR3 region: CASRGTLSYNSPLHF. The CDR3 nucleotides are TGTGCCAGCAGAGGAACCCTCTCCTATAATTCACCCCTCCACTTT.

V is TRBV5-1 and J is TRBJ1-4, with 7 bases matching TRBD1. The CDR3 contains 16 residues. Germline V gene sequence: CDR1 SGHRS, CDR2 YFSETQ. J was trimmed by 7 bases and V by 5 bases; bases with no gene match: 14. The CDR3: CASRSQGRGSGEKLFF. CDR3 nucleotides: TGCGCCAGCAGATCACAGGGGAGGGGATCTGGTGAAAAACTGTTTTTT.

This chain links TRBV7-9 with TRBJ1-2; maybe TRBD1 (5 bases). With 8 bases removed from V and 6 bases from J, the gap between germline ends came to 16 bases. CDR1 is SEHNR and CDR2 is FQNEAQ in the germline V gene (reference sequence). The CDR3 loop spans 13 amino acids. The CDR3 sequence is CASSSKAGNGYTF. CDR3 DNA: TGTGCCAGCTCATCCAAGGCAGGGAATGGCTACACCTTC.

This chain links TRBV27 with TRBJ2-7, with 9 nucleotides matching TRBD2. The CDR3 sequence is 14 residues long. The trim removed 3 bases at V and 3 bases at J, leaving 3 bases unmatched. Germline CDR1 MNHEY, CDR2 SMNVEV (reference sequence). CDR3 coding DNA: TGTGCCAGCAGTTTGCTAGCGGGGAACTACGAGCAGTACTTC. It translates to CASSLLAGNYEQYF.

In its sample, this clone was seen once. The V and J genes are TRBV4-1 and TRBJ1-1, with D hard to call. V gave up 0 bases and J gave up 4 bases, with 9 bases separating them. The CDR3 spans 14 residues. Per the germline V gene, CDR1 is MGHRA and CDR2 is YSYEKL. The CDR3 protein is CASSQDSLVTEAFF. Written as DNA, the CDR3 is TGCGCCAGCAGCCAAGACAGCCTGGTCACTGAAGCTTTCTTT.

V and J are TRBV4-3 and TRBJ1-1; D is undetermined. CDR1 and CDR2 from the germline V gene are LGHNA and YSLEER. V was pared by 0 bases and J by 0 bases, with 11 bases between. This CDR3 comprises 16 residues. Written as DNA, the CDR3 is TGCGCCAGCAGCCAAGAGGCGGGTCGAGTGAACACTGAAGCTTTCTTT. It encodes CASSQEAGRVNTEAFF.

The V call is TRBV7-2, the J call TRBJ2-7, with TRBD1 matching over 11 bases. V shed 3 bases and J 3 bases; nucleotides not matched to a gene: 4. The CDR3 runs 15 residues. CDR1 is SGHTA and CDR2 is FQGNSA in the germline V gene. The CDR3 here is CASSFGTGGIYEQYF. Written as DNA, the CDR3 is TGTGCCAGCAGCTTCGGGACAGGGGGGATCTACGAGCAGTACTTC.

The chain couples TRBV6-1 to TRBJ1-3; maybe TRBD1 (5 bases). The CDR3 sequence is 15 residues long. The germline V gene encodes CDR1 MNHNS and CDR2 SASEGT. Trimming pared 2 bases from V and 0 bases from J, leaving 8 bases between. The CDR3 DNA follows: TGTGCCAGCAGTGAAAACAGGTACTCTGGAAACACCATATATTTT. Translating gives CASSENRYSGNTIYF.

CDR3 loop: CASSQVYAGAGELFF. The CDR3 DNA sequence: TGTGCCAGCAGCCAAGTTTACGCGGGGGCCGGGGAGCTGTTTTTT. The chain uses TRBV3-1 (or the pseudogene TRBV3-2) and TRBJ2-2; 7 bases match TRBD2. The CDR3 runs 15 residues. Germline assignment: CDR1 LGHDT and CDR2 YNNKEL (reference sequence). The ends lost 1 base at V and 6 bases at J; junction bases unmatched: 5.

This clone came up once. The J gene is TRBJ1-3, the V gene TRBV6-7; D gene unclear. TRBV6-7 is an open reading frame, and its role is uncertain. The CDR3 spans 13 residues. V lost 7 bases and J 8 bases, leaving 15 bases between the germline ends. The chain's CDR3 is CASKKIRGDTIYF. CDR3 in DNA: TGTGCCAGCAAAAAGATCCGAGGAGACACCATATATTTT.

The chain combines TRBV19 with TRBJ2-1, with 14 bases matching TRBD2. This CDR3 contains 16 residues. Losses at the gene ends were 5 bases for V and 2 bases for J; bases not matched to a gene: 2. Looked up from germline, CDR1 is LNHDA and CDR2 is SQIVND (reference sequence). CDR3 residues: CASSLTSGGAYNEQFF. As DNA, the CDR3 is TGTGCCAGTAGTTTGACTAGCGGGGGGGCCTACAATGAGCAGTTCTTC.

The chain joins TRBV13 to TRBJ2-7, with 14 bases identical to TRBD2. The CDR3 length is 17 residues. V trimming: 5 bases; J trimming: 3 bases; junction bases outside the gene matches: 9. Looked up from germline, CDR1 is PRHDT and CDR2 is FYEKMQ (reference sequence). The CDR3 coding sequence is TGTGCCAGCAGCCGATGGACTAGCGGGGGGCGGGTCTACGAGCAGTACTTC. Translating gives CASSRWTSGGRVYEQYF.

This clone was detected a few times. The V call is TRBV9, the J call TRBJ1-3, with D tentatively TRBD1 (6 bases). Per germline, CDR1 SGDLS and CDR2 YYNGEE. CDR3 length: 15 residues. The V end was cut by 2 bases, the J end by 0 bases, with 9 bases between. The CDR3 reads CASSVAGVSGNTIYF. In DNA form, the CDR3 reads TGTGCCAGCAGCGTCGCAGGGGTCTCTGGAAACACCATATATTTT.

The rearrangement joins TRBV4-3 to TRBJ2-7; 11 bases are a match to TRBD2. CDR1 and CDR2 from the germline V gene are LGHNA and YSLEER. The J segment lost 2 bases and the V segment lost 0 bases, leaving 3 bases of the junction unmatched. The CDR3 has 16 amino acids. Written as DNA, the CDR3 is TGCGCCAGCAGCCAAGAGACTAGCGGGGTTGCCTACGAGCAGTACTTC. It codes for CASSQETSGVAYEQYF.

This sequence joins TRBV12-3 or TRBV12-4 and TRBJ1-2; a possible D gene is TRBD1 (5 bases). V lost 4 bases, J lost 7 bases, and 10 bases lay in between. The CDR3 length is 12 residues. CDR3 DNA: TGTGCCAGCAGTTCTGCGGGGGTTGGCTACACCTTC. Translated: CASSSAGVGYTF.

V is TRBV4-3 and J is TRBJ1-4; D unclear. CDR1 is LGHNA, CDR2 YSLEER, per germline. This CDR3 is built from 18 residues. Trimming stripped 2 bases from V and 8 bases from J, with 24 bases between. The DNA for the CDR3 is TGCGCCAGCAGCCAAAGGCCCTCTGACCTAGGATTGGGCGAAAAACTGTTTTTT. The encoded protein is CASSQRPSDLGLGEKLFF.